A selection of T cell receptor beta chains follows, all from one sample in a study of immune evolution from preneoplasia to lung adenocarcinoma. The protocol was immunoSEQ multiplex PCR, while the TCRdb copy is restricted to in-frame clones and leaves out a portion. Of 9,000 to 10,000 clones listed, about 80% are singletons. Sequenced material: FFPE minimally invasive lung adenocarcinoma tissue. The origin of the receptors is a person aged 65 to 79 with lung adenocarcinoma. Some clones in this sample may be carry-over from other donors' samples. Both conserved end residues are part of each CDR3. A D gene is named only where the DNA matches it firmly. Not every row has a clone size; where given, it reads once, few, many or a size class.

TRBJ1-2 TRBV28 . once CASATGLGYTF TGTGCCAGCGCTACAGGGCTCGGCTACACCTTC
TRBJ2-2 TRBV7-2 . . CASSLQRDGELFF TGTGCCAGCAGCTTACAGAGAGACGGGGAGCTGTTTTTT
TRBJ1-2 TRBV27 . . CASSLYSTINYGYTF TGTGCCAGCAGTTTATACAGCACAATTAACTATGGCTACACCTTC
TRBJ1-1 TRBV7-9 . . CASSLDGGADTEAFF TGTGCCAGCAGCTTAGATGGGGGCGCGGACACTGAAGCTTTCTTT
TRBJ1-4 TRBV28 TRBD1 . CASRQGAYGEKLFF TGTGCCAGCAGACAGGGGGCCTATGGGGAAAAACTGTTTTTT
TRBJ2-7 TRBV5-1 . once CASSSGDRTGNYEQYF TGCGCCAGCAGCTCTGGGGATCGAACAGGGAACTACGAGCAGTACTTC
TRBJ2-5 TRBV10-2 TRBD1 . CASSKGTGGETQYF TGCGCCAGCAGTAAGGGGACAGGGGGAGAGACCCAGTACTTC
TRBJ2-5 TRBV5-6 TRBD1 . CASRGDSRETQYF TGTGCCAGCAGGGGGGACAGTCGAGAGACCCAGTACTTC
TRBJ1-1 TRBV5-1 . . CASSLGGANWRTEAFF TGCGCCAGCAGCTTGGGTGGGGCGAACTGGCGCACTGAAGCTTTCTTT
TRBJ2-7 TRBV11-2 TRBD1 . CASSPFGTGVVEQYF TGTGCCAGCAGCCCGTTTGGGACAGGGGTGGTCGAGCAGTACTTC
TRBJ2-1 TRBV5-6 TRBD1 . CASSLRQGLDEQFF TGTGCCAGCAGCTTGAGACAGGGTCTAGATGAGCAGTTCTTC
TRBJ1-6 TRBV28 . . CASSLYDSYNSPLHF TGTGCCAGCAGTTTGTACGACTCCTATAATTCACCCCTCCACTTT
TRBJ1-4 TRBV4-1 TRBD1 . CASSQDGGTGLRKLFF TGCGCCAGCAGCCAAGATGGAGGGACAGGGTTGCGGAAACTGTTTTTT
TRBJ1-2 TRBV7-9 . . CASSLGDIRGYTF TGTGCCAGCAGCCTGGGGGACATTCGGGGCTACACCTTC
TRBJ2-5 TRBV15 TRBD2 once CATEAGDGYQETQYF TGTGCCACGGAGGCGGGGGACGGGTACCAAGAGACCCAGTACTTC
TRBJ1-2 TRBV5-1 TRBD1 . CASSLRTGGGYTF TGCGCCAGCAGCTTGAGGACAGGGGGCGGCTACACCTTC
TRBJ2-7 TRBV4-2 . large CASSQDWGIPYEQYF TGTGCCAGCAGCCAAGACTGGGGTATCCCCTACGAGCAGTACTTC
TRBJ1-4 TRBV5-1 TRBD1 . CASSQGQGNEKLFF TGCGCCAGCAGCCAGGGACAGGGGAATGAAAAACTGTTTTTT
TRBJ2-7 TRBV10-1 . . CARPPEKVSYEQYF TGCGCCAGGCCCCCTGAGAAGGTCTCCTACGAGCAGTACTTC
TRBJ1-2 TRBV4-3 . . CASSPEGSYGYTF TGCGCCAGCAGCCCCGAGGGGAGCTATGGCTACACCTTC
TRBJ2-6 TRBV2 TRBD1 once CASSGQGSGANVLTF TGTGCCAGCAGTGGACAGGGATCTGGGGCCAACGTCCTGACTTTC
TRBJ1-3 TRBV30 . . CAWQLSGNTIYF TGTGCCTGGCAACTCTCTGGAAACACCATATATTTT
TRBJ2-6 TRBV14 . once CASSPRVGGANVLTF TGTGCCAGCAGCCCCCGGGTAGGCGGGGCCAACGTCCTGACTTTC
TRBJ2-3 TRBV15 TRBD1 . CATSRVQGADLNTQYF TGTGCCACCAGCAGAGTACAGGGGGCGGACTTAAATACGCAGTATTTT
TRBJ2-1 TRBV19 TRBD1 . CASRTQGQGGYNEQFF TGTGCCAGTAGGACCCAAGGACAGGGGGGCTACAATGAGCAGTTCTTC